This entry lists 7 T cell receptor beta chains sequenced from one sample in a study of blood T cell repertoires in COVID-19. Here immunoSEQ multiplex PCR was the method, and the copy in TCRdb shows in-frame clones only, minus some. This table holds 300,000 to 350,000 clones, 70% to 90% found once. What was sequenced was PBMCs or T cells enriched from blood (not recorded which). The receptor set was obtained from a man aged 30-40 years who had recovered from COVID-19.

The chain carries TRBV27 and TRBJ2-7, with 9 bases identical to TRBD2. Germline-derived CDR1 and CDR2 are MNHEY and SMNVEV (reference sequence). J gave up 2 bases and V 7 bases, and 6 bases lay outside the gene matches. The CDR3 has 14 residues. The CDR3 bases are TGTGCCAGCAAACCGACTAGCGGAACCTACGAGCAGTACTTC. Its protein is CASKPTSGTYEQYF.

V gene TRBV6-5 combines with J gene TRBJ2-7; 8 nucleotides line up with TRBD1. V gave up 6 bases and J gave up 2 bases; unmatched junction bases: 9. CDR3 length equals 15 residues. The germline CDR1 and CDR2 sequences are MNHEY and SVGAGI. The CDR3 is CASSRDRGGTYEQYF. As DNA, the CDR3 is TGTGCCAGCAGCAGAGACAGGGGTGGAACCTACGAGCAGTACTTC.

The V and J genes are TRBV9 and TRBJ1-2, with D perhaps matching TRBD1 (5 bases). Germline CDR1 reads SGDLS; CDR2 reads YYNGEE. Deletions cut 0 bases from V and 3 bases from J, with 9 bases between. The CDR3 is 14 residues long. In DNA, the CDR3 is TGTGCCAGCAGCGTAGGCAGGGCAGACTATGGCTACACCTTC. Its protein is CASSVGRADYGYTF.

The V call is TRBV7-9, the J call TRBJ2-5; TRBD2 matches 10 bases. Germline values: CDR1 SEHNR, CDR2 FQNEAQ (reference sequence). The ends lost 3 bases at V and 2 bases at J; junction bases unmatched: 6. CDR3 length: 16 amino acids. The DNA of the CDR3 is TGTGCCAGCAGCTTCCAGCGGGGGGGGCAACAAGAGACCCAGTACTTC. Translation: CASSFQRGGQQETQYF.

The V call is TRBV19, the J call TRBJ1-2; D might be TRBD1 (6 bases). CDR3 length equals 13 residues. Germline-derived CDR1 and CDR2 are LNHDA and SQIVND (reference sequence). Deletions cut 4 bases from V and 4 bases from J, with 10 bases between. CDR3 in DNA: TGTGCCAGTAGTACCCAACAGGGCTATGGCTACACCTTC. It encodes CASSTQQGYGYTF.

J is TRBJ2-2 and V is TRBV7-3; 7 nucleotides match TRBD1. Trimming at V came to 5 bases and at J to 0 bases, leaving 15 bases not matched to a gene. CDR1 and CDR2 (germline): SGHTA, FQGTGA. The CDR3 consists of 19 residues. The CDR3 sequence is CASSPSGTAKYANTGELFF. The CDR3 coding sequence is TGTGCCAGCAGCCCGAGTGGGACAGCTAAATACGCGAACACCGGGGAGCTGTTTTTT.

The chain links TRBV6-5 to TRBJ1-2; tentative D call: TRBD1 (5 bases). V was cut by 2 bases and J by 1 base, with 14 bases left in between. Looked up from germline, CDR1 is MNHEY and CDR2 is SVGAGI. The CDR3 contains 16 residues. Here the CDR3 reads CASSYKKWGVNYGYTF. The CDR3 coding sequence is TGTGCCAGCAGTTACAAAAAATGGGGGGTTAACTATGGCTACACCTTC.